This TCR beta chain derives from a study of graft-versus-host responses after intestinal transplantation (dated by TCRdb to about 2021). Background on the whole study: The transplants that recipients got were multivisceral, liver-intestinal, or isolated intestinal. Every recipient was given anti-thymocyte globulin induction, then maintenance tacrolimus and steroids for around three years. After intestinal transplantation, graft-versus-host and host-versus-graft alloreactive T cell clones were followed in the graft, circulation and bone marrow using bulk TCR-beta CDR3 sequencing. Alloreactive clones were identified by sequencing pre-transplant mixed lymphocyte reaction products and comparing them with unstimulated pre-transplant donor and recipient T cells. A cohort of about 26 intestinal transplant recipients, including one retransplant, was enrolled, and 3 patients lacking pretransplant specimens were excluded. Donor T cell macrochimerism was defined as a peak of at least 4% donor T cells among recipient peripheral blood mononuclear cells. Samples from a few later patients were sequenced in-house on an Illumina MiSeq with MiXCR processing rather than by the commercial service. Study-level results and caveats: In the allografts of patients with donor T cell macrochimerism, GvH to HvG T cell clonal ratios were high. GvH clones were detected in recipient bone marrow, and some appeared earlier in ileal mucosa or blood, consistent with an intestinal mucosal origin. Conclusions were limited by the relatively low number and heterogeneity of intestinal transplant patients. Peak levels of circulating GvH clones were associated with declines in HvG clones early after transplant.

The library was produced with the immunoSEQ multiplex PCR assay. For most patients, genomic DNA was subjected to high-throughput TCR-beta CDR3 sequencing by Adaptive Biotechnologies. In the authors' own workflow: TCR sequencing data for roughly 18 patients were retrieved from Adaptive's ImmunoSEQ software; a few other patients were processed with MiXCR and VDJtools. CDR3 nucleotide sequences shared between donor and recipient were removed because their origin could not be assigned. At least 2-fold expansion over unstimulated cells and a minimum CFSE-low frequency of 0.002% (template counts) or 0.001% (read counts) were required for clones to be classified as alloreactive. Clones were considered mappable if detected in sequenced pre-transplant spleen, lymph node, or MLR CFSE-low populations of the donor or recipient. The cumulative frequency of alloreactive clones was calculated as a percentage of all sequences, weighted by copy number. The table comes from immuneACCESS by way of TCRdb, which keeps in-frame sequences with V and J called. Part of the clones is missing from these tables; in studies checked, under half for an unresolved V gene and the rest for unknown reasons. The D gene and trimming were derived from the DNA, and the V and J assignments and clone size from that table. For this sample the table gives around 37,000 clones, of which around 90% were detected only once. In total, the top ten clones hold around 17% of the sample.

Dithiothreitol, EDTA incubations and collagenase D digestion were used to isolate intraepithelial and lamina propria lymphocytes from graft specimens. Bulk TCR-beta sequencing was performed on serial intestinal graft biopsy specimens collected as late as 600 days after transplant. CDR1 and CDR2, looked up from the germline V gene, are SGHTA and FQGNSA. The CDR3 measures 14 amino acids from cysteine to phenylalanine. The only DNA kept is the CDR3, 42 bases in frame from the first base. The germline V and J ends show losses of 3 bases and 3 bases respectively, and no gene match explains 3 bases of the junction. For this clone: No antigen is known for it. No base qualities exist here, and no much larger clone lies one base off it.

Sequencing was performed on ileum tissue, taken about 28 weeks after intestinal transplant. Rearrangement joined TRBV7-2 to TRBJ1-2; a stretch of 8 junction bases matches TRBD1. The receptor comes from a human patient who received an intestinal transplant, so some T cells may come from the graft donor. The CDR3 region has the sequence CASSLDRDDYGYTF. The DNA sequence is TGTGCCAGCAGCTTGGACAGGGACGACTATGGCTACACCTTC.